One T cell receptor (beta chain) is described in this entry. As yet, its antigen is unknown. The data originate from a study of persistence of HIV-infected CD4 T cells. Study details: A couple of participants gave one leukapheresis sample; others gave up to roughly 200 mL blood repeatedly.

The immunoSEQ assay was version 4, run in survey mode. Profiling relied on immunoSEQ multiplex PCR, and the TCRdb table lists in-frame clones only, not all of them. The table includes approximately 65,000 clones, under 80% detected once. General study results and limits: Antigen-responding cells were enriched for degenerate expanded CDR3beta sequences. The rare CMV-responding cells with HIV-1 proviruses were not separately TCR-sequenced.

The stimulus was an HIV-1 Gag 15-mer peptide pool, roughly 1 ug/peptide/mL. CD40L-negative CD69-negative CD45RO-high memory CD4+ T cells were sorted as populations depleted of antigen-responding cells. PBMCs were depleted of CD8+ T cells before stimulation. Germline lookup yields CDR1 MDHEN and CDR2 SYDVKM. Trimming left V 4 bases short and J 8 bases short, with 17 bases between. The CDR3 has 14 amino acids. The chain joins TRBV28 to TRBJ1-2; no reliable D call. This receptor was taken from an adult man with HIV who was CMV-seropositive. Sequenced material: CD4+ T cells sorted from PBMCs after approximately 20-hour stimulation, taken from a patient who received antiretroviral therapy. The CDR3 loop is CASSSLGRANGYTF. Here the CDR3 DNA reads TGTGCCAGCAGTTCCCTCGGGAGGGCGAACGGCTACACCTTC.